The text below deals with one T cell receptor (beta chain). Its antigen remains unidentified. The trim removed 4 bases at V and 2 bases at J, leaving 4 bases unmatched. CDR1 and CDR2 from the germline V gene are SNHLY and FYNNEI. CDR3 size: 15 residues. Busulfan-fludarabine conditioning, marrow transplant, and cyclophosphamide on days +3 and +4 were administered. The repertoire was sequenced with immunoSEQ multiplex PCR; TCRdb's copy has only in-frame clones and lacks some. This sample has 10,000 to 13,000 clones, with more than 75% found just once. This entry belongs to a study of T cells after posttransplantation cyclophosphamide. Regarding the study as a whole: Skin or GI-infiltrating T cells shared few TRB sequences with blood. Recipient CMV seropositivity and CMV reactivation strongly tracked TRB clonality. Later blood repertoires were often dominated by clones from the donor CD8+ memory compartment.

The sequence came from a male patient aged 25 to 39 who received an allogeneic stem cell transplant from a related donor, was CMV-positive, and had acute GVHD only. Part of the T cells may come from the graft donor. The specimen was CD4+ T cells sorted from PBMCs, collected after allogeneic stem cell transplant with posttransplant cyclophosphamide. The rearrangement links TRBV2 to TRBJ2-7; 11 nucleotides align to TRBD2. DNA of the CDR3: TGTGCCAGCAGTGGGAGACTAGCGGGGACCTACGAGCAGTACTTC. Translating it yields CASSGRLAGTYEQYF.